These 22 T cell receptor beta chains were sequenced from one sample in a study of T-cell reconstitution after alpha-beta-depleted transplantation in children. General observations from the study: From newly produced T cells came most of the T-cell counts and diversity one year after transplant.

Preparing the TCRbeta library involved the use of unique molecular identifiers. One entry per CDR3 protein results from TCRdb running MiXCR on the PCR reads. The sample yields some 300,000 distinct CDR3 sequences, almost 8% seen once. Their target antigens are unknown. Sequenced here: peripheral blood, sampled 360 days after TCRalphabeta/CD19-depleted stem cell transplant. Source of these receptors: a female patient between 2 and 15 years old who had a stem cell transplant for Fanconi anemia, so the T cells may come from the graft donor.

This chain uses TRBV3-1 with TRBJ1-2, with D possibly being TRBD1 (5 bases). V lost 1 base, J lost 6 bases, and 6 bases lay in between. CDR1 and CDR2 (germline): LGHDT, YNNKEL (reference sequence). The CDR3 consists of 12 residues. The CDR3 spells CASSQAGDGYTF. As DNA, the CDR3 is TGTGCCAGCAGCCAAGCGGGGGATGGCTACACCTTC.

In DNA, the CDR3 is TGCAGTGCCGAGGGGGGGGACAGGGGGCGATTAAACTATGGCTACACCTTC. It translates to CSAEGGDRGRLNYGYTF. The chain uses TRBV20-1 and TRBJ1-2, with 12 nucleotides matching TRBD1. Looked up from germline, CDR1 is DFQATT and CDR2 is SNEGSKA (reference sequence). J lost 2 bases, V lost 6 bases, and 13 bases had no gene match. This CDR3 has 17 amino acids.

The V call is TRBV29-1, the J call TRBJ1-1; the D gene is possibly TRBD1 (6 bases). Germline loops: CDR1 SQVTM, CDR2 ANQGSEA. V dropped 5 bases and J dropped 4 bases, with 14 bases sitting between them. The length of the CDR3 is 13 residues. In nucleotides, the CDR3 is TGCAGCGTTTACAGGGCAGAGGGCACTGAAGCTTTCTTT. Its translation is CSVYRAEGTEAFF.

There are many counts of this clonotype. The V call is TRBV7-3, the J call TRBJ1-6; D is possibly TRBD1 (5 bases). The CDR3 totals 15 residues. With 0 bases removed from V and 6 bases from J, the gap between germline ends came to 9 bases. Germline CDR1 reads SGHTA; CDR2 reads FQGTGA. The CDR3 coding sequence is TGTGCCAGCAGCTTAACGGGGGATTTTAATTCACCCCTCCACTTT. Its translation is CASSLTGDFNSPLHF.

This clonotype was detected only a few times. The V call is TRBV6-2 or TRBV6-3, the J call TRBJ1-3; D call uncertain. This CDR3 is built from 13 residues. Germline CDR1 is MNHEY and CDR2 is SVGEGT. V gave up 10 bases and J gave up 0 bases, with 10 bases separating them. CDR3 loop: CATTGASGNTIYF. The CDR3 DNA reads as TGTGCCACCACGGGAGCCTCTGGAAACACCATATATTTT.

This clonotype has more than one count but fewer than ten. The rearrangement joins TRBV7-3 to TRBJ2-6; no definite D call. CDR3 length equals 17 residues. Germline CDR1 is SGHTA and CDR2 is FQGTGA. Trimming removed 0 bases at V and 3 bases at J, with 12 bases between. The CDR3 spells CASSLTPTAHGANVLTF. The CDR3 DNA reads TGTGCCAGCAGCTTAACCCCGACGGCGCATGGGGCCAACGTCCTGACTTTC.

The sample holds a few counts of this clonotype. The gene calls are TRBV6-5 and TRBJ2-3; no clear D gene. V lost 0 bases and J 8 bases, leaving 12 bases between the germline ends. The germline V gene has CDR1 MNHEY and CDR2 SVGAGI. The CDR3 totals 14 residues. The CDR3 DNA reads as TGTGCCAGCAGTTACTCGAAACCTGAGGCTACGCAGTATTTT. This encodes CASSYSKPEATQYF.

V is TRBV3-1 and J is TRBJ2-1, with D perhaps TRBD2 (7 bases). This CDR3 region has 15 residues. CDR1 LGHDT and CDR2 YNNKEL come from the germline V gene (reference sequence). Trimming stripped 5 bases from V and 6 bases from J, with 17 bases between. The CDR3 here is CASSEGGGLSNEQFF. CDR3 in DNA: TGTGCCAGCAGCGAGGGGGGGGGCTTATCCAATGAGCAGTTCTTC.

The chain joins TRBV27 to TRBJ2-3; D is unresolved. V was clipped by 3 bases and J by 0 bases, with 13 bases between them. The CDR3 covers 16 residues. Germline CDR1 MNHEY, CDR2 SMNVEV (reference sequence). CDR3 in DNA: TGTGCCAGCAGTTTCGACGAACACTATAGCACAGATACGCAGTATTTT. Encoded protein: CASSFDEHYSTDTQYF.

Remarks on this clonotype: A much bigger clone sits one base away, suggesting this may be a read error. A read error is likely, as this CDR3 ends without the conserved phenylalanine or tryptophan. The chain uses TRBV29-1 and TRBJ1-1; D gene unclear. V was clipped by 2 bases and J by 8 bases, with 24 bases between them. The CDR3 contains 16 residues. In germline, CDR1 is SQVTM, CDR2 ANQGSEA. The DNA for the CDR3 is TGCAGCGTTGAATGGGGAGCAGGATCCCCTTCGACGGAAGCTTTCTGT. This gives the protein CSVEWGAGSPSTEAFC.

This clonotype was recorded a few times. The CDR3 spells CASSLDRRRTEAFF. CDR3 in DNA: TGTGCCAGCAGCTTAGATAGAAGGAGGACTGAAGCTTTCTTT. This sequence joins TRBV11-2 and TRBJ1-1; D is uncertain. CDR1 and CDR2 (germline): SGHAT, FQNNGV. The V and J ends lost 0 bases and 5 bases respectively, with 10 bases between them. The CDR3 contains 14 residues.

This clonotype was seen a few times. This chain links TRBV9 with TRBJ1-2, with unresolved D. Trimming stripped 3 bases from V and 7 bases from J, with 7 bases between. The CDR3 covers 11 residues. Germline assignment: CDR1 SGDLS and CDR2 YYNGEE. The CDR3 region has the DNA TGTGCCAGCAGCGGTGTAGGTGGCTACACCTTC. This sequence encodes CASSGVGGYTF.

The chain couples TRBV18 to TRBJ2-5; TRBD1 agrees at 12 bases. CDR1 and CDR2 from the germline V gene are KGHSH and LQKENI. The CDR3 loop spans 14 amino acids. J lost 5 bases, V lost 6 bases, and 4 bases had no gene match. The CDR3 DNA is TGTGCCAGCTCGTGGGACAGGGGGCTGGAGACCCAGTACTTC. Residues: CASSWDRGLETQYF.

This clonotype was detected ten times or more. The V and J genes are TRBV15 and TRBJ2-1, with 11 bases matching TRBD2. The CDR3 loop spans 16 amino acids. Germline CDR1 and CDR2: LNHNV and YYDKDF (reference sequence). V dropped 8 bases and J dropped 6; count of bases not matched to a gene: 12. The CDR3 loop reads CATSSKGSGGANEQFF. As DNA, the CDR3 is TGTGCCACCTCAAGTAAGGGTAGCGGGGGGGCCAATGAGCAGTTCTTC.

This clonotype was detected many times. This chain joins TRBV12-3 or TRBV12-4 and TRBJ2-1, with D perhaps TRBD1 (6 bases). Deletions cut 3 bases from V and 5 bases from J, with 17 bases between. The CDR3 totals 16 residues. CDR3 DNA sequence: TGTGCCAGCAGTTTTGATTCGGGACACCCCGACAATGAGCAGTTCTTC. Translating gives CASSFDSGHPDNEQFF.

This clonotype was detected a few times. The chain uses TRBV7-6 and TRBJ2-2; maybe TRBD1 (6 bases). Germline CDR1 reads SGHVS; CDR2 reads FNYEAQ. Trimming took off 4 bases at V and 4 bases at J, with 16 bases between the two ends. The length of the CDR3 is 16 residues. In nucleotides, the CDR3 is TGTGCCAGCAGCTCCCAGGCCGGGACACCCACCGGGGAGCTGTTTTTT. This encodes CASSSQAGTPTGELFF.

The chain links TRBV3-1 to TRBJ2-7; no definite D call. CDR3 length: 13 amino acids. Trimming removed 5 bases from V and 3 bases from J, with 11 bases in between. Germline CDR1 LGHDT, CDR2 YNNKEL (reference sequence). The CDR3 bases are TGTGCCAGCAGCAGCACTCCATACTACGAGCAGTACTTC. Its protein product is CASSSTPYYEQYF.

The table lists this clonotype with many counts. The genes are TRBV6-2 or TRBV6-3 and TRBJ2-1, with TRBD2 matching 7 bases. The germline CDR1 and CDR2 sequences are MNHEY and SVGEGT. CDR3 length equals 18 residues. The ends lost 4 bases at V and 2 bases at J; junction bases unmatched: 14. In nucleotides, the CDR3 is TGTGCCAGCAGTTTCACCTCATCAGCGGGACCTCCCTACAATGAGCAGTTCTTC. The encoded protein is CASSFTSSAGPPYNEQFF.

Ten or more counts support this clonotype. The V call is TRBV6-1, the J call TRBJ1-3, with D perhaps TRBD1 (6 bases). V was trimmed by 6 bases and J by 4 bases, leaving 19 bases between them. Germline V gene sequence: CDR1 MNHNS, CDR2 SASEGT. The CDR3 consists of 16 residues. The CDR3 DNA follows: TGTGCCAGCAGCCTCGACAGGCCCCGGGGAGGAAACACCATATATTTT. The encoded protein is CASSLDRPRGGNTIYF.

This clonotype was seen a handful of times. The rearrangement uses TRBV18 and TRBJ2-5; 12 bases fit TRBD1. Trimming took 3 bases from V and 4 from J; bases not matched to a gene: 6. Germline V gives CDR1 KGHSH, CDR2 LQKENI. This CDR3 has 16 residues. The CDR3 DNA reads TGTGCCAGCTCACCGAGAGGGACAGGGGGCGGAGAGACCCAGTACTTC. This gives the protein CASSPRGTGGGETQYF.

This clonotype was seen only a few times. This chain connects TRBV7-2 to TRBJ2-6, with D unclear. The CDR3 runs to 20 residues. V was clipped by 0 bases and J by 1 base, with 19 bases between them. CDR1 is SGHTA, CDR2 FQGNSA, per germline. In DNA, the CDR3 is TGTGCCAGCAGCTTAGCCGGACCAGTTCTCTTCGTATCTGGGGCCAACGTCCTGACTTTC. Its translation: CASSLAGPVLFVSGANVLTF.

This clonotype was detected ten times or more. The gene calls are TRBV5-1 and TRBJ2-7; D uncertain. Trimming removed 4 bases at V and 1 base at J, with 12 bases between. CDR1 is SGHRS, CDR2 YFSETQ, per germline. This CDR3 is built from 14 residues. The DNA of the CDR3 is TGCGCCAGCAGCCCCGATGCGGCTTCCTACGAGCAGTACTTC. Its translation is CASSPDAASYEQYF.